This T cell receptor beta chain originates from a study of blood T cells in healthy people across ages. Findings and caveats of the study: Not knowing donor CMV status may have confounded expanded clonotype changes.

Concerning this clonotype itself: The antigen remains unidentified.

A second roughly 7 to 12 cycle PCR used barcoded and J-beta primers. From the 5' RACE reads, TCRdb called clonotypes with MiXCR, one entry per CDR3 protein. The table shows about a million distinct CDR3 sequences, with roughly half occurring only once. The germline V and J ends were trimmed by 3 bases and 8 bases, with 10 bases remaining between them. Germline V CDR1 and CDR2: SEHNR, FQNEAQ (reference sequence). This CDR3 comprises 12 residues. The V call is TRBV7-9, the J call TRBJ1-1; D gene unclear. This clonotype was obtained from a woman aged 55-70 years in good health. The sample was blood. In DNA form, the CDR3 reads TGTGCCAGCAGCTTCTGGCAAACCGAAGCTTTCTTT. Its translation: CASSFWQTEAFF.